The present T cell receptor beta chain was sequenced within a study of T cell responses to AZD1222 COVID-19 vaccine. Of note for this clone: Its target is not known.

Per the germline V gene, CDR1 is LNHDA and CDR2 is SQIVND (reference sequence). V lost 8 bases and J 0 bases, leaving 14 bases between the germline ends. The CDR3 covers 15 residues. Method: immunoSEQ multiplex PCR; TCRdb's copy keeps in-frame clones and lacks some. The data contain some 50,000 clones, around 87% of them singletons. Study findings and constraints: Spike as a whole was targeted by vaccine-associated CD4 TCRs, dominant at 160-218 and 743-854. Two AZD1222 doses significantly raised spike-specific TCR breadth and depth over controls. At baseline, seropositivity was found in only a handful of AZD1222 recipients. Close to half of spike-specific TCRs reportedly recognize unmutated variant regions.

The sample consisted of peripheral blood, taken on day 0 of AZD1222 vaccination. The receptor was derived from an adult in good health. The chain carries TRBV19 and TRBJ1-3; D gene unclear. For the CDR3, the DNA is TGTGCCAGTGTTGAGGGTGATTCCTCTGGAAACACCATATATTTT. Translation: CASVEGDSSGNTIYF. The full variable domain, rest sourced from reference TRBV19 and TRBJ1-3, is DGGITQSPKYLFRKEGQNVTLSCEQNLNHDAMYWYRQDPGQGLRLIYYSQIVNDFQKGDIAEGYSVSREKKESFPLTVTSAQKNPTAFYLCASVEGDSSGNTIYFGEGSWLTVV.